This TCR beta chain was observed in a study of shared clonotypes between healthy human individuals (dated by TCRdb to between 2020 and 2021). Regarding the study in general: A couple of women and a few men aged 18 to 49 years were included in the cohort. Blood TCR repertoires of a handful of healthy adults were deeply sequenced to estimate repertoire size and the extent of clonotype sharing between individuals. For each donor, three plates each were used for CD4 naive and CD4 memory, two plates were used for CD8 naive, and one plate was used for CD8 memory. Between about 0.9 and 9 billion PBMCs per donor were obtained by leukapheresis. Different laboratories and diverse techniques were used to prepare libraries and sequence TCR repertoires, to increase sequencing depth and limit assay-specific biases. Findings and caveats that apply to the study as a whole: Because the study included only a small number of donors, the genetic and exposure-history diversity represented was limited. Compared with non-shared clonotypes, the clonotypes found in all four sorted-subset donors had higher generation probabilities. Sampling was restricted to blood, and TCR repertoires in tissues likely differ from the TCR repertoires found in blood. Based on pairwise subsampling, the degree of clonotype sharing among donors was expected to be affected by sequencing depth. Sharing across four donors was observed for about 5% of naive CD4, about 4% of naive CD8, 2% to 2.5% of memory CD4, and about 0.4% of memory CD8 clonotypes. Estimated clonotype richness was generally larger for naive than for memory subsets. Rarefaction of sorted-subset datasets indicated incomplete sequencing despite the large sequencing depth.

This clone was picked up one time. No cognate antigen has been identified for it. Per-base quality was not reported, and no clone a single base away is much larger than it. TCR CDR3 regions were amplified from genomic DNA by multiplex PCR using the deep immunoSEQ assay. Genomic DNA extracted from each cell subset was distributed evenly over all wells of several immunoSEQ 96-well plates, and each plate served as one replicate. For sorted subsets, approximately 200 ng of genomic DNA, equivalent to some 33,000 T cell genomes, went into each replicate PCR. Purified libraries were measured with a Qubit 3.0 fluorometer, size-checked on a Bioanalyzer 2100, and measured again with the KAPA Library Quantification kit. Each immunoSEQ 96-well plate was sequenced on its own single-read 150-cycle Illumina NextSeq 550 flow cell. On the authors' methods: Because only junctional sequences without quality scores were contained in the immunoSEQ output, filtering matching that applied to full-length reads could not be performed. To assign V/J genes and CDR3, sequences were annotated using PyIR, a Python wrapper for IgBLAST v1.9, with IMGT germline references. Reads were removed for weak V/J assignments (E-value above 1e-6), missing CDR3, stop codons, out-of-frame junctions, or ambiguous translated residues. A V3J clonotype was defined by an identical inferred V gene, J gene, and CDR3 amino acid sequence. To compute the percentage overlap between repertoires, the number of shared unique clonotypes was divided by the size of the smaller repertoire. Three approaches were used to assess repertoire richness: RTK rarefaction, the Chao1 estimator, and Recon v2.1 estimates of unobserved clonotypes. For all TCRbeta clonotypes obtained by the gDNA method from a few donors, generation probabilities were computed with OLGA. TCRdb provides this immuneACCESS table in a form limited to in-frame rearrangements. Some clones are lacking; in checked studies, under half of them reflect an unresolved V gene, and why the rest are absent is not known. V and J calls and clone size follow that table, whereas D and trimming were derived from the DNA. The sample table shows about 820,000 clones, and 90% to 95% are seen once. The ten top clones hold around 24% of the sample.

Including cysteine and phenylalanine, the CDR3 has 16 amino acids. The kept DNA is CDR3 alone, 48 bases in frame from the first base. CDR1 and CDR2, per the germline V gene (reference sequence), are MNHEY and SMNVEV. V trim: 4 bases; J trim: 0 bases; unmatched bases: 5. CD8 naive samples were obtained by positive selection for CCR7 among CD45RO-negative cells, yielding a CD45RA+CCR7+ population from which TemRA cells were excluded. Healthy HIV-negative adults with no recently reported acute infections or vaccinations were included as donors. Every donor was a Caucasian adult living in Nashville, Tennessee, USA. After blood collection by leukapheresis, PBMCs were isolated using Ficoll-Histopaque density gradient centrifugation and then cryopreserved in the vapor phase of liquid nitrogen. Analytical flow cytometry was used to check the purity and quantity of each magnetically sorted T cell population. From each sorted fraction, genomic DNA was isolated and quantified by UV absorbance on a Nanodrop 2000c.

The clonotype was recovered from a man aged 25-40 years in good health. Sequenced input: naive CD8+ T cells sorted from blood. Taken with the paper, the label for cell subset or site translates to: CD45RA+CCR7+. Recombination connected TRBV27 to TRBJ2-1; 8 bases in the middle match TRBD2. The CDR3 here reads CASSWDAGGSYNEQFF. The nucleotide sequence is TGTGCCAGCAGTTGGGACGCGGGAGGCTCCTACAATGAGCAGTTCTTC.